This T cell receptor beta chain was retrieved from a study of cytomegalovirus exposure and HLA in healthy donors. The PCR contained 60 Vbeta and 13 Jbeta primers. Clones were read by immunoSEQ multiplex PCR, and TCRdb kept only the in-frame ones, dropping some. This table has about 130,000 clones, approximately 80% appearing once. The sample taken for sequencing was PBMCs. The receptor was isolated from a woman between 40 and 50 years old in good health and CMV-seropositive.

CDR3 in DNA: TGTGCCAGTTCTAGCGGGAGGCGGGCGACAGATACGCAGTATTTT. It translates to CASSSGRRATDTQYF. V usage is TRBV6-6 and J usage is TRBJ2-3; 11 bases align to TRBD2. Unmatched junction bases numbered 8, after V lost 9 bases and J lost 3 bases. CDR1 is MNHNY, CDR2 SVGAGI, per germline (reference sequence). There are 15 residues in the CDR3.